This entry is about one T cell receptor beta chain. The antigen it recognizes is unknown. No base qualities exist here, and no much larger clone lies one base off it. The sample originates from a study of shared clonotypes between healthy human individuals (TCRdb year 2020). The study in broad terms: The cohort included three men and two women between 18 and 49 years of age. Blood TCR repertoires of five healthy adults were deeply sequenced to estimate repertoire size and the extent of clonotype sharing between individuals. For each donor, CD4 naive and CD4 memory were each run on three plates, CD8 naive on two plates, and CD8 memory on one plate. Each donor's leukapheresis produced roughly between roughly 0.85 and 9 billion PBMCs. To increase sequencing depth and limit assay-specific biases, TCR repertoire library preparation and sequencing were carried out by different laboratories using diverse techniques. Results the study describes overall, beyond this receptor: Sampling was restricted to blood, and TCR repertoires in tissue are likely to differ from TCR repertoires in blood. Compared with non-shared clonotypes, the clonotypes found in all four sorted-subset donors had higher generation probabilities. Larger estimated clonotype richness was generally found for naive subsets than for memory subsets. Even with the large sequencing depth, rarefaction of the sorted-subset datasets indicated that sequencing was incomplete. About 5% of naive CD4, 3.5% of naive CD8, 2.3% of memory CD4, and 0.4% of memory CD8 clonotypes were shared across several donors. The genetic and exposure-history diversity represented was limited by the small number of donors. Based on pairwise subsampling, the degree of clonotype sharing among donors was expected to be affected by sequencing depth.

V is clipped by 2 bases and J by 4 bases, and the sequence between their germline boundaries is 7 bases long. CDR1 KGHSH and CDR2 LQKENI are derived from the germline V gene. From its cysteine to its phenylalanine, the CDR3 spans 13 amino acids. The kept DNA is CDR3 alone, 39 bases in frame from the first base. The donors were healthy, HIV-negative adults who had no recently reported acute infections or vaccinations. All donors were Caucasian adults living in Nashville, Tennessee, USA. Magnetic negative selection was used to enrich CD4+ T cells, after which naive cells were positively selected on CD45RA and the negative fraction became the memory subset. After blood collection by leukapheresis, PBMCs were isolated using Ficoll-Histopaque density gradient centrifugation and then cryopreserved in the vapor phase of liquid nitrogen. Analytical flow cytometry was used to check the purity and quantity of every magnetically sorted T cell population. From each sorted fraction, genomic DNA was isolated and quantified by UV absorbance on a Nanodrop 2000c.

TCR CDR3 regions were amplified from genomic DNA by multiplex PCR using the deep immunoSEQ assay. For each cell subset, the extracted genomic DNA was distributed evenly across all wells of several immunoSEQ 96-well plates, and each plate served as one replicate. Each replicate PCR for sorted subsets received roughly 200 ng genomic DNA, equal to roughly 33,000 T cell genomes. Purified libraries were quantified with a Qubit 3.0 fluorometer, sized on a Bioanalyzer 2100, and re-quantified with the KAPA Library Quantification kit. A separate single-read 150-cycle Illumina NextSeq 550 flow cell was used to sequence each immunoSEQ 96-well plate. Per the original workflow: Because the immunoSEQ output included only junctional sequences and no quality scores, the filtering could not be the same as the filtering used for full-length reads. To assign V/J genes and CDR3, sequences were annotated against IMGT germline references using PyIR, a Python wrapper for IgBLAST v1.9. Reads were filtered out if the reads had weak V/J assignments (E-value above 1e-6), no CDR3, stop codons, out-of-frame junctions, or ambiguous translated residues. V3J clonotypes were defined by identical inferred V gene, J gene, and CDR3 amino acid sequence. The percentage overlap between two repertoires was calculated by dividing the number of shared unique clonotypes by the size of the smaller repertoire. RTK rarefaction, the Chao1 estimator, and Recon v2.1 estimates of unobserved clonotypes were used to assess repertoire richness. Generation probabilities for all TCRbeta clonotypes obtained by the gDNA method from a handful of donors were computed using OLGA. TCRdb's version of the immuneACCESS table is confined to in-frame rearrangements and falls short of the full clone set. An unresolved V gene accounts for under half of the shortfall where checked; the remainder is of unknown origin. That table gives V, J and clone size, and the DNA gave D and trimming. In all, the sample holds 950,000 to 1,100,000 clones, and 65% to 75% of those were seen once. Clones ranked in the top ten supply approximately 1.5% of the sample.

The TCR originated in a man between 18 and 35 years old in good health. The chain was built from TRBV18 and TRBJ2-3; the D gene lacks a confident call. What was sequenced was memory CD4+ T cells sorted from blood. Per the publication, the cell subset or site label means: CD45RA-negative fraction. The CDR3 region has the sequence CASSPAAADTQYF. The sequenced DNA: TGTGCCAGCTCACCAGCCGCGGCAGATACGCAGTATTTT.